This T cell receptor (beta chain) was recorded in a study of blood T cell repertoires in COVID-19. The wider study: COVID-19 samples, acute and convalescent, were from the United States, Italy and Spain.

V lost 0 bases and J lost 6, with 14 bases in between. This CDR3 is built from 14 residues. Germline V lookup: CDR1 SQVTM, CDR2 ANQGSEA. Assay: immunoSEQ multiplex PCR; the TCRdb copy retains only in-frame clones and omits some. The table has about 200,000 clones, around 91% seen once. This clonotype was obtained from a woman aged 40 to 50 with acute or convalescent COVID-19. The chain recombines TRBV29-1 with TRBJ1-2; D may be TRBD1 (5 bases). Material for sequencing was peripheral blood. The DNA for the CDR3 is TGCAGCGTTGAAGATCCGGACATCCTTAATGGCTACACCTTC. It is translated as CSVEDPDILNGYTF. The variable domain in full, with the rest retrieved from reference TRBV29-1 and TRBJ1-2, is SAVISQKPSRDICQRGTSLTIQCQVDSQVTMMFWYRQQPGQSLTLIATANQGSEATYESGFVIDKFPISRPNLTFSTLTVSNMSPEDSSIYLCSVEDPDILNGYTFGSGTRLTVV.